This TCR beta chain is drawn from a study of post-analysis software for immune sequencing data. Study conclusions and caveats: Significantly lower normalized Chao1 diversity was found in patients with multiple sclerosis relative to controls. About five TRBV segments were more frequent in patients than controls; TRBV5-6, TRBV5-1 and TRBV20-1 belonged to this group.

Note on this clonotype: Antigen specificity is unknown.

Germline V gene lookup returns CDR1 SGHTA and CDR2 FQGNSA. This CDR3 region has 14 residues. Deletions cut 4 bases from V and 6 bases from J, with 16 bases between. Researchers reported that TCR beta cDNA libraries carried unique molecular identifiers. Using its own MiXCR run on the PCR reads, TCRdb lists one record per CDR3 protein. The sample has under 900,000 distinct CDR3 sequences, approximately 57% seen once. The TCR was taken from a girl between 5 and 17 years old with multiple sclerosis. The chain uses TRBV7-2 and TRBJ2-7, with D possibly TRBD2 on 5 matching bases. Sequencing used blood. As DNA, the CDR3 is TGTGCCAGCAGCTCCGACTCTAGCTTAGCCGAGCAGTACTTC. This encodes CASSSDSSLAEQYF.